This T cell receptor (beta chain) was obtained from a study of T cell repertoires in urothelial bladder cancer. Across the whole study: The approximately twelve resected lesions were three cT0, three cTa, three cT1 and three cT2 or greater. Broader study findings: Urothelial carcinoma specimens: median around 6,000 T cells versus roughly 27,000 in benign. Median infiltrating lymphocyte percentage was around 2% in carcinoma specimens. In carcinoma specimens, a single clone made up to roughly 17% of infiltrating lymphocytes.

The CDR3 has 15 amino acids. The J segment lost 1 base and the V segment lost 7 bases, leaving 4 bases of the junction unmatched. Germline V gene sequence: CDR1 MNHEY, CDR2 SVGAGI. As to this clone: The antigen remains undetermined.

Sequenced by immunoSEQ multiplex PCR; TCRdb stores in-frame clones only, minus some. The sample holds around 900 clones; around 69% are singletons and the top ten take around 20%. This receptor was taken from a human donor with urothelial carcinoma. The rearrangement uses TRBV6-5 and TRBJ2-2; 9 bases align to TRBD1. Sequences were obtained from tumor-infiltrating cells from bladder cancer. CDR3 coding DNA: TGTGCCAGCAACCCGGGACAGGGGAACACCGGGGAGCTGTTTTTT. It encodes CASNPGQGNTGELFF.